This entry is about one T cell receptor (beta chain). The antigen this receptor binds is unknown. Base qualities are not provided; no much larger clone lies one nucleotide away. Library construction relied on the immunoSEQ multiplex PCR assay. For the multiplex PCR, a mixture combining 60 forward primers for TCR Vbeta segments and 13 reverse primers for TCR Jbeta segments was used. Amplification of the CDR3 region of rearranged TCR beta genes was performed with a multiplex PCR assay on genomic DNA. On the Illumina HiSeq System, the amplified TCR beta libraries were sequenced as 87-base-pair reads. The authors' analysis ran thus. In a later analysis, tens of millions of unique TCR beta chains were counted across the 650 to 700 repertoires, and roughly 11 million of these chains were shared by at least two donors. A nearest-neighbor algorithm error-corrected the raw reads and collapsed the reads into unique sequences, merging closely related sequences to remove PCR and sequencing errors. V, D and J gene segments were assigned by aligning CDR3 sequences to IMGT reference sequences. Each retained sequence needed at least a six-nucleotide match to both a V gene segment and a J gene segment. Rearrangements were classified as productive when the CDR3 lacked stop codons and remained in frame with V and J, and all other rearrangements were classified as non-productive. CDR3 was defined according to IMGT convention as the region running from the second conserved V-encoded cysteine to the conserved J-encoded phenylalanine. Sequences without an unambiguous match to a single V gene segment were excluded from the earlier analysis of about 600 of the donors. In an earlier analysis of 587 of the donors, V segments were called functional above 56.7% productive rearrangements and were called segregating when the between-donor standard deviation exceeded 5%. A statistical classification framework was developed to diagnose cytomegalovirus status using the catalog of TCR beta chain sequences. V and J gene assignment, in a later analysis, came from comparing TCR nucleotide sequences with IMGT/GENE-DB human TR gene sequences. The TCRdist pipeline was used in a later analysis to assign CDR3 sequences and most-parsimonious VDJ recombination scenarios. In a later analysis, every TCR beta chain was defined by the combination of its CDR3 amino acid sequence and its V-gene family, and reads without a unique V-gene family were dropped. As a way to deal with suspected cross-contamination and a sequencing artifact, a later analysis dropped nearly 600 nucleotide sequences that were highly shared and had low generation probability. In a later analysis, a clonal expansion index for each public chain was calculated from normalized within-repertoire ranks of inferred template counts. Generation probabilities in a later analysis came from a VDJ recombination model fitted to out-of-frame rearrangements, and those results were checked against IGoR. Hypergeometric tests were used in a later analysis to score TCR-TCR, TCR-HLA and TCR-CMV co-occurrence, with a repertoire-size bias correction applied to the TCR pairs. False discovery rates were estimated in a later analysis by permuting HLA or CMV assignments 20 times. A later analysis grouped co-occurring TCRs with DBSCAN, adding TCRdist sequence similarity when clustering within HLA-allele-positive subsets. Co-occurrence clustering excluded repertoires with fewer than 30,000 or more than 120,000 public chains, plus five with anomalous nucleotide sharing. TCRdb carries this immuneACCESS record with in-frame sequences only. Its versions omit some clonotypes, under half of them owing to an unresolved V gene in the studies checked, with the rest unexplained. The V and J calls and the clone size are those of that table, but D and trimming were determined from the DNA. The sample includes fewer than 200,000 clones, with less than 90% observed a single time. Over 1.5% of the sample rests with the top ten.

This record comes from a study of cytomegalovirus exposure and HLA in healthy donors (dated by TCRdb to about 2017). Study-level background: An earlier analysis of some 550 of the donors reported more than 250 Gb of sequence data and some 120 million unique TCR beta sequences from 150 million to 200 million T cells. The aim of the study was to test whether cataloging public T cell receptors could identify signatures of past pathogen exposure. On average, around 230,000 unique TCR beta nucleotide sequences were sequenced per donor among 398 genotyped donors of the cohort, with roughly 19% of those sequences being non-productive. Typing coverage differed by locus: A, B, C, DRB1 and DQB1 were typed in roughly 620-630 donors, DQA1 in 522, DPA1 in 600 to 610, and DPB1 in roughly 450. Alongside the repertoire data, information on donor age, sex, ethnicity and CMV serostatus was compiled. Roughly 300 gigabases of sequencing data and approximately 91 million unique TCR sequences made up an early release that covered some 640 HLA-typed donors. Of the approximately 400 genotyped donors, over 70% fell in the genetic ancestry cluster associated with self-reported Caucasian donors. To predict cytomegalovirus infection status, the study brought together high-throughput TCR immunosequencing, statistical association of individual TCRs with disease status, and machine learning. An earlier analysis of roughly 580 of the donors used high-throughput TCR beta sequencing to judge whether each TCR beta V gene segment behaved as functional or pseudogenic. A later genetic analysis used genome-wide SNP genotypes for about 60% of the roughly 670 donors, treating that subset as a discovery cohort. Class I and class II HLA loci were covered by the typing at four-digit resolution. Every repertoire in the discovery cohort had been generated on one and the same sequencing platform. In addition to the first cohort of 666 subjects, a separate validation cohort of some 120 different subjects was used. The T cell repertoires of 700 or so subjects were profiled by immunosequencing and related to cytomegalovirus serostatus. Rather than using new phenotypic data, the later analysis identified candidate immune exposures from TCR beta sequences and from how often those sequences occurred across donors. To study patterns of TCR occurrence, a later analysis re-analyzed previously published TCR beta repertoires from 650 to 750 donors and added high-resolution HLA genotyping. About five DR-DQ haplotypes were treated as single units for association and clustering because of strong linkage in the cohort.

V lost 7 bases and J lost 10 bases, and the count of bases not matched to a germline gene is 9. Taken from the germline V gene, the CDR1 and CDR2 loops are SGHRS and YFSETQ. There are 14 amino acids in the CDR3, from cysteine to phenylalanine inclusive. CDR3 DNA is the only sequence kept; it has 42 bases, read in frame from the first base. The cohort comprised approximately 700 healthy bone marrow donors. Cohort members were all nominally healthy when sampled, although unrecorded immune exposures were likely present. The donor tested CMV seronegative and was one of the 352 seronegative cohort members. A peripheral blood sample was provided by each donor, and peripheral blood mononuclear cells were used for TCR beta sequencing. Genomic DNA extraction from the blood cell samples was performed with the Qiagen DNeasy Blood Extraction Kit. Overall results and qualifications from the work: Several of the top co-occurrence clusters appeared to be linked to parvovirus B19, influenza, CMV and Epstein-Barr virus, according to a later analysis. In a later analysis, HLA-associated TCR beta chains showed more clonal expansion and lower generation probabilities than non-associated chains that were equally common. In a later genetic analysis, fewer N-insertions in productive TCRs were reported among donors in an Asian-associated ancestry cluster than the roughly 700-donor mean. Roughly uniform sequencing depth across donors was assumed in presence/absence analyses, although this assumption may not hold. Because counts were too low, 15 to 20 rarely observed V segments, including chromosome 9 orphons, were excluded from the earlier analysis of fewer than 650 of the donors. An association between a missense DCLRE1C variant and V-gene and J-gene trimming of TCR beta chains was found in a later genetic analysis and replicated in an independent cohort. In an earlier analysis of approximately 590 of the donors, most TCR beta V segments were observed in productive rearrangements about 87% or about 30% of the time, broadly matching IMGT annotations. When HLA alleles, especially DR and DQ, strongly co-occurred, TCR associations were difficult to assign to individual alleles. It was suggested by the authors that the approach could potentially be generalized to other disease states and immunological phenotypes. A few of the identified cytomegalovirus-associated TCR beta chains were confirmed in vitro to be specific for cytomegalovirus antigens. The only immune exposure information available for the cohort was CMV serostatus. In a later analysis, most CMV-associated TCR beta chains were found to appear HLA-restricted, with HLA associations seemingly driven largely by CMV exposure. A cluster of highly shared sequence variants was judged likely to represent a technical artifact of the sequencing pipeline. Correlated functional status among segregating V segments might be attributable to linkage disequilibrium, but an unknown experimental factor could not be ruled out. This cohort had only TCR beta chains sequenced, and the lack of alpha or paired-chain data limited which features could be detected. Across donors, most TCR sequences were observed very rarely, whereas some public TCRs were present in many individuals. Some IMGT-functional V segments, including TRBV6-2 and TRBV6-3, could not be distinguished by the 87-base-pair reads and were therefore excluded. A further reported finding was that TCR beta sequences accurately predicted the HLA-A and HLA-B alleles for most subjects in the first cohort. In a later analysis, the rate of TCR association differed among HLA loci, with DRB1 alleles having the most associated TCRs and HLA-C alleles having the fewest. In the study, approximately 160 TCR beta chains were listed as associated with cytomegalovirus. Because HLA typing was missing for some donors at each locus, association tests included only the typed subset. In both the original and validation cohorts, the classifier was reported to diagnose cytomegalovirus status with high specificity and sensitivity. At a false discovery rate of 0.05, a later analysis linked 16,951 TCR beta sequences to specific HLA alleles.

The sequence was collected from a man aged 45 to 65 in good health and CMV-seronegative. Material: PBMCs. The rearrangement joined TRBV5-1 to TRBJ2-1; TRBD2 matches 12 bases in the middle. Here the CDR3 is given as CASGWTSGNGEQFF. Here is the DNA: TGCGCCAGCGGTTGGACTAGCGGGAACGGGGAGCAGTTCTTC.